Below, 11 T cell receptor beta chains from the same sample are listed, as sequenced in a study of Ad26.COV2.S vaccination and SARS-CoV-2 variants. Treatment indicated: roughly 18 received Ad26.COV2.S at low or high dose, single or two shots; about 5 received placebo; per-sample allocation not given. It was on day 63 after the first vaccine or placebo injection that samples were taken. Assay used: immunoSEQ multiplex PCR; TCRdb lists only in-frame clones, some missing. The profile shows about 440,000 clones, 90% of them singletons. The sequencing used peripheral blood, collected in a trial of Ad26.COV2.S vaccine versus placebo. These TCRs come from a person between 18 and 59 years old who received the Ad26.COV2.S COVID-19 vaccine or a placebo.

The chain uses TRBV24-1 and TRBJ2-1; 10 positions agree with TRBD2. The V gene end was trimmed by 10 bases and the J gene end by 1 base; junction bases not matched to a gene: 12. CDR3 length: 17 amino acids. CDR1 and CDR2 (germline): KGHDR, SFDVKD. The CDR3 is CATGGRTSGISYNEQFF. The CDR3 nucleotides read TGTGCCACAGGGGGAAGGACTAGCGGTATTTCCTACAATGAGCAGTTCTTC.

The V call is TRBV5-6, the J call TRBJ2-7; 10 bases are a match to TRBD2. The CDR3 consists of 16 residues. Germline CDR1 reads SGHDT; CDR2 reads YYEEEE. With V trimmed by 0 bases and J by 5 bases, 8 bases remained unmatched. In nucleotides, the CDR3 is TGTGCCAGCAGCTTGGTGAGCAGCGGGAGGGACGACGAGCAGTACTTC. Translated, it gives CASSLVSSGRDDEQYF.

As for this clone: This sample also contains other DNA sequences that code for the same CDR3. The chain joins TRBV11-3 to TRBJ1-1; unclear D gene. V lost 1 base and J lost 0, with 3 bases in between. The CDR3 extends over 13 amino acids. CDR1 is SGHNT and CDR2 is YENEEA in the germline V gene. The CDR3 DNA reads TGTGCCAGCAGCTTAGGGCTGAACACTGAAGCTTTCTTT. This translates into CASSLGLNTEAFF.

This clone was counted between two and nine times. The chain joins TRBV6-5 to TRBJ1-2, with D unclear. The germline V and J ends were trimmed by 6 bases and 5 bases, with 13 bases remaining between them. Germline V lookup: CDR1 MNHEY, CDR2 SVGAGI. The CDR3 spans 13 residues. The CDR3 coding sequence is TGTGCCAGCAGACTAGACGGAGCTTATGGCTACACCTTC. Translated, it gives CASRLDGAYGYTF.

The J gene is TRBJ1-1, the V gene TRBV25-1, with 11 bases that match TRBD1. Germline trimming cut 3 bases from V and 10 bases from J; bases unmatched to any gene: 7. Germline values: CDR1 MGHDK, CDR2 SYGVNS. The CDR3 is 14 amino acids. CDR3: CASSDPLGQGVAFF. CDR3 nucleotide sequence: TGTGCCAGCAGTGATCCCTTGGGACAGGGGGTAGCTTTCTTT.

This clone was observed a handful of times. The genes are TRBV6-2 or TRBV6-3 and TRBJ2-1; 8 nucleotides match TRBD2. The CDR3 loop spans 14 amino acids. Germline values: CDR1 MNHEY, CDR2 SVGEGT. V shed 6 bases, J shed 3 bases, and the junction held 4 bases outside the gene matches. The CDR3 coding sequence is TGTGCCAGCAGCCATAGCGGGGACTACAATGAGCAGTTCTTC. This encodes CASSHSGDYNEQFF.

This chain connects TRBV9 to TRBJ2-3; maybe TRBD2 (6 bases). Trimming removed 0 bases at V and 3 bases at J, with 17 bases between. This CDR3 is built from 17 residues. Per the germline V gene, CDR1 is SGDLS and CDR2 is YYNGEE. The CDR3 region has the DNA TGTGCCAGCAGCGTAGCTCCCTGGTTAGCGGCTACAGATACGCAGTATTTT. The encoded protein is CASSVAPWLAATDTQYF.

This chain uses TRBV27 with TRBJ2-1; D is perhaps TRBD2 (6 bases). Trimming removed 5 bases at V and 8 bases at J, with 16 bases between. This CDR3 region has 14 residues. Per germline, CDR1 MNHEY and CDR2 SMNVEV (reference sequence). CDR3 amino acids: CASSITGEAHEQFF. Here the CDR3 DNA reads TGTGCCAGCAGTATTACCGGGGAGGCCCATGAGCAGTTCTTC.

The chain has TRBV7-2 and TRBJ1-3, with D unresolved. CDR1 is SGHTA and CDR2 is FQGNSA in the germline V gene. Deletions cut 2 bases from V and 0 bases from J, with 8 bases between. The CDR3 totals 15 residues. The CDR3, as DNA: TGTGCCAGCAGCTTAAGGGCCTTCTCTGGAAACACCATATATTTT. Translation: CASSLRAFSGNTIYF.

This clone was observed a few times. The rearrangement uses TRBV5-8 and TRBJ2-1; D is perhaps TRBD1 or TRBD2 (5 bases each). CDR1 and CDR2 from the germline V gene are SGHTS and YDEGEE. CDR3 size: 16 residues. The V and J ends lost 0 bases and 4 bases respectively, with 14 bases between them. In nucleotides, the CDR3 is TGTGCCAGCAGCTTGGGCCTAGCTAAGGGGTACAATGAGCAGTTCTTC. This codes for CASSLGLAKGYNEQFF. The whole variable domain, filled in from reference TRBV5-8 and TRBJ2-1, reads EAGVTQSPTHLIKTRGQQATLRCSPISGHTSVYWYQQALGLGLQFLLWYDEGEERNRGNFPPRFSGRQFPNYSSELNVNALELEDSALYLCASSLGLAKGYNEQFFGPGTRLTVL.

The rearrangement uses TRBV5-1 and TRBJ1-1; a possible D gene is TRBD1 (6 bases). The CDR3 has 15 residues. Trimming pared 4 bases from V and 1 base from J, leaving 14 bases between. Germline V gene lookup returns CDR1 SGHRS and CDR2 YFSETQ. This chain's CDR3 is CASSPYPGQNTEAFF. As DNA, the CDR3 is TGCGCCAGCAGCCCCTACCCGGGACAGAACACTGAAGCTTTCTTT.